The T cell receptor beta chain under discussion was sequenced for a study of blood T cells in healthy people across ages. A J-beta primer mix and a sample-barcoded 5' primer were used in a second PCR of roughly 6 to 11 cycles. The template-switch adaptor was a 5' adaptor with 12 random nucleotides. It tagged each cDNA molecule. TCRdb re-analysed the 5' RACE reads in MiXCR, keeping a single row per CDR3 protein. The sample consists of about 810,000 distinct CDR3 sequences, about 36% of them appearing once. CDR1 is MGHRA, CDR2 YSYEKL, per germline. This CDR3 has 14 residues. V was trimmed by 0 bases and J by 3 bases, leaving 9 bases between them. This clonotype occurred a few times.

The origin of this receptor is a man aged 18 to 29 in good health. The specimen was blood. The rearrangement joins TRBV4-1 to TRBJ2-7, with unresolved D. The CDR3 coding sequence is TGCGCCAGCAGCCAAGAAGCAGGTTACTACGAGCAGTACTTC. It specifies CASSQEAGYYEQYF.